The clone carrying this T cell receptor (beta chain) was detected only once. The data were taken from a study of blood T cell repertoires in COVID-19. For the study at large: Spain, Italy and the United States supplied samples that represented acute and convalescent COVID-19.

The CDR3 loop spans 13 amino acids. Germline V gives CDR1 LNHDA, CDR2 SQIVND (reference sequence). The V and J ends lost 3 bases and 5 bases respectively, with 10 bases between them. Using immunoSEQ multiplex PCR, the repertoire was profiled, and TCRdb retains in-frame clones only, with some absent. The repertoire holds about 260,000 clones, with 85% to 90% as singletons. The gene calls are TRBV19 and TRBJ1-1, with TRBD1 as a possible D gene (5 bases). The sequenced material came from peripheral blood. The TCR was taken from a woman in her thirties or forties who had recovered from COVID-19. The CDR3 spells CASSIGGWTEAFF. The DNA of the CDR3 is TGTGCCAGTAGTATCGGGGGGTGGACTGAAGCTTTCTTT.